These T cell receptor beta chains were read from a single sample in a study of shared clonotypes between healthy human individuals. The method was immunoSEQ multiplex PCR; TCRdb's version includes in-frame clones alone and lacks a portion of them. The sample has nearly 2 million clones, just under 95% seen once. The sample was naive CD8+ T cells sorted from blood. These receptors were taken from a man between 18 and 35 years old in good health. The CDR3 runs from the conserved cysteine through the conserved F or W. D genes are given only for firm matches. A row's size may be missing; if present it is once, few, many or a size class.

-	TRBV6-6	-	TRBJ2-2	CASSWNGPTGELFF	TGTGCCAGCAGTTGGAACGGGCCCACCGGGGAGCTGTTTTTT
-	TRBV7-2	TRBD1	TRBJ1-2	CASSGGTAPNYGYTF	TGTGCCAGCAGCGGGGGGACAGCGCCAAACTATGGCTACACCTTC
-	TRBV18	-	TRBJ2-7	CASSPAPGTHYEQYF	TGTGCCAGCTCACCAGCACCGGGGACTCACTACGAGCAGTACTTC
-	TRBV6-5	TRBD1	TRBJ2-5	CASSPQGGRETQYF	TGTGCCAGCAGTCCACAGGGGGGACGGGAGACCCAGTACTTC
-	TRBV6-1	-	TRBJ1-1	CASSDPMKDGLNTEAFF	TGTGCCAGCAGTGACCCAATGAAGGACGGCTTGAACACTGAAGCTTTCTTT
-	TRBV9	TRBD1	TRBJ1-4	CASSLRQGEKLFF	TGTGCCAGCAGCCTCCGACAGGGTGAAAAACTGTTTTTT
-	TRBV28	-	TRBJ1-1	CASSLSAWSMNTEAFF	TGTGCCAGCAGTTTATCCGCCTGGAGCATGAACACTGAAGCTTTCTTT
-	TRBV27	TRBD1	TRBJ1-1	CASSFGTGAEAFF	TGTGCCAGCAGTTTTGGGACAGGGGCTGAAGCTTTCTTT
-	TRBV30	-	TRBJ1-3	CAWSYEDSGNTIYF	TGTGCCTGGAGCTACGAGGATTCTGGAAACACCATATATTTT
-	TRBV19	-	TRBJ2-1	CASTDSTGYEQFF	TGTGCCAGTACGGATTCTACGGGGTATGAGCAGTTCTTC
-	TRBV6-5	TRBD2	TRBJ2-7	CASSSPGTNSYEQYF	TGTGCCAGCAGTTCCCCCGGGACTAACTCCTACGAGCAGTACTTC
-	TRBV7-6	-	TRBJ1-5	CASSLAPSDNQPQHF	TGTGCCAGCAGCTTAGCGCCTTCGGACAATCAGCCCCAGCATTTT
-	TRBV6-5	-	TRBJ2-7	CASRSFGAEQYF	TGTGCCAGCAGGTCGTTTGGGGCCGAGCAGTACTTC
-	TRBV19	-	TRBJ1-5	CASSLDAGGNQPQHF	TGTGCCAGTAGTCTAGATGCGGGGGGCAATCAGCCCCAGCATTTT
-	TRBV14	-	TRBJ2-7	CASSQVQGTSSYEQYF	TGTGCCAGCAGCCAAGTTCAGGGGACTTCCTCCTACGAGCAGTACTTC
few	TRBV23-1	-	TRBJ2-7	CASSQSGQATAQYF	TGCGCCAGCAGTCAATCGGGCCAAGCCACGGCTCAGTACTTC
-	TRBV30	-	TRBJ2-1	CAWSQVYNEQFF	TGTGCCTGGAGCCAGGTCTACAATGAGCAGTTCTTC
-	TRBV2	TRBD2	TRBJ2-7	CASSSGTITPYEQYF	TGTGCCAGCAGTTCCGGGACTATCACCCCTTACGAGCAGTACTTC
-	TRBV13	TRBD2	TRBJ2-5	CASSQGLAEETQYF	TGTGCCAGCAGCCAAGGACTAGCGGAAGAGACCCAGTACTTC
few	TRBV5-1	-	TRBJ1-2	CASSLVPQGDGYTF	TGCGCCAGCAGCTTGGTACCCCAAGGGGATGGCTACACCTTC
-	TRBV9	-	TRBJ1-1	CASSLGGGWNTEAFF	TGTGCCAGCTCCTTGGGGGGTGGCTGGAACACTGAAGCTTTCTTT
once	TRBV6-1	TRBD1	TRBJ1-1	CASTPRQGRTEAFF	TGTGCCAGCACCCCAAGACAGGGGCGCACTGAAGCTTTCTTT
-	TRBV27	TRBD1	TRBJ2-1	CASSAGGPAYNEQFF	TGTGCCAGCAGTGCAGGGGGTCCCGCCTACAATGAGCAGTTCTTC
-	TRBV6-5	TRBD2	TRBJ2-7	CASSFGGSGTYYEQYF	TGTGCCAGCAGTTTTGGAGGTAGCGGGACCTACTACGAGCAGTACTTC
-	TRBV9	-	TRBJ2-1	CASMGANYNEQFF	TGTGCCAGCATGGGCGCCAACTACAATGAGCAGTTCTTC
-	TRBV1	-	TRBJ2-2	CTSSPTSRAPGELFF	TGCACCAGCAGCCCGACTAGCAGAGCCCCGGGGGAGCTGTTTTTT
once	TRBV11-2	-	TRBJ2-1	CASSSGTSSYNEQFF	TGTGCCAGCAGTTCCGGGACATCCTCCTACAATGAGCAGTTCTTC